These T cell receptor beta chains were read from a single sample in a study of regulatory T cells in long-lasting Graves disease. TCRdb processed the multiplex PCR reads anew with MiXCR; each CDR3 protein has one entry. The sample lists hundreds of thousands of distinct CDR3 sequences, around 15% occurring once. Sequencing used peripheral blood mononuclear cells (PBMCs), obtained at new diagnosis, from a patient treated with antithyroid drugs. These TCRs come from a female donor with Graves disease. Both conserved end residues are part of each CDR3. D genes are given only for firm matches. Where a row states a size, it is once, few, many or the class of an expanded clone; other rows omit it.

TRBD2	TRBJ2-3	-	TRBV20-1	CSAAGGSRTDTQYF	TGCAGTGCTGCGGGGGGGAGTCGCACAGATACGCAGTATTTT
TRBD2	TRBJ2-7	many	TRBV7-3	CASSLVAGGSHEQYF	TGTGCCAGCAGCTTAGTAGCGGGAGGTTCCCACGAGCAGTACTTC
-	TRBJ1-2	many	TRBV7-2	CASSLTGLYGYTF	TGTGCCAGCAGCTTAACAGGGTTGTATGGCTACACCTTC
-	TRBJ2-5	many	TRBV6-2/TRBV6-3	CASSTRAPDGVKTQYF	TGTGCCAGCAGTACGCGGGCCCCGGATGGCGTGAAGACCCAGTACTTC
TRBD2	TRBJ2-1	-	TRBV29-1	CSVEVAGGPGNEQFF	TGCAGCGTTGAAGTGGCGGGAGGGCCTGGAAATGAGCAGTTCTTC
-	TRBJ2-2	few	TRBV24-1	CATRANTGELFF	TGTGCCACCCGGGCGAACACCGGGGAGCTGTTTTTT
-	TRBJ2-3	many	TRBV5-1	CASSRALYGAQYF	TGCGCCAGCAGCCGAGCCCTCTATGGTGCGCAGTATTTT
-	TRBJ1-1	many	TRBV6-1	CASSRARTEEAFF	TGTGCCAGCAGCCGAGCTAGGACTGAGGAAGCTTTCTTT
TRBD1	TRBJ1-2	many	TRBV5-1	CASSLSSLGQGGNYGYTF	TGCGCCAGCAGCTTGTCCTCGTTGGGACAGGGAGGAAACTATGGCTACACCTTC
-	TRBJ2-2	many	TRBV12-3/TRBV12-4	CASSLWGYNTGELFF	TGTGCCAGCAGTTTGTGGGGATACAACACCGGGGAGCTGTTTTTT
-	TRBJ2-7	many	TRBV9	CARTFKGISYEQYF	TGTGCCAGAACTTTCAAGGGCATCTCCTACGAGCAGTACTTC
-	TRBJ2-7	many	TRBV2	CASRGTLYEQYF	TGTGCCAGCAGAGGGACTTTATACGAGCAGTACTTC
-	TRBJ2-1	-	TRBV6-2/TRBV6-3	CASSPRLRSHNEQFF	TGTGCCAGCAGTCCCCGACTCAGGTCCCACAATGAGCAGTTCTTC
TRBD1	TRBJ2-7	many	TRBV30	CAWSVLQGPYEQYF	TGTGCCTGGAGTGTACTACAGGGGCCCTACGAGCAGTACTTC
-	TRBJ2-1	few	TRBV19	CASSMGRASINEQFF	TGTGCCAGTAGTATGGGCCGGGCCAGTATTAATGAGCAGTTCTTC
-	TRBJ2-6	-	TRBV6-2/TRBV6-3	CASSRYSGANVLTF	TGTGCCAGCAGCCGTTACTCTGGGGCCAACGTCCTGACTTTC
TRBD2	TRBJ2-7	many	TRBV7-2	CASSQTSDSSYEQYF	TGTGCCAGCAGCCAAACTAGCGATAGCTCCTACGAGCAGTACTTC
-	TRBJ2-7	many	TRBV7-9	CASSSRTAEQYF	TGTGCCAGCAGCTCCCGCACAGCCGAGCAGTACTTC
-	TRBJ1-1	many	TRBV6-1	CASSVSVSTEAFF	TGTGCCAGCAGTGTATCCGTAAGCACTGAAGCTTTCTTT
-	TRBJ1-2	-	TRBV4-1	CASSQGAGSYGYTF	TGCGCCAGCAGCCAAGGTGCAGGGAGCTATGGCTACACCTTC
TRBD2	TRBJ2-1	many	TRBV11-2	CASRLAGGSEQFF	TGTGCCAGCCGACTAGCGGGAGGCAGTGAGCAGTTCTTC
-	TRBJ2-1	many	TRBV11-1	CASSLGVGGPLSEQFF	TGTGCCAGCAGCTTAGGAGTGGGGGGGCCTCTCTCTGAGCAGTTCTTC
-	TRBJ1-1	many	TRBV7-2	CASSLCTFCLKRSTEAFF	TGTGCCAGCAGCTTATGTACTTTTTGTCTCAAGCGGAGCACTGAAGCTTTCTTT
-	TRBJ1-3	-	TRBV18	CASSPQSVGNTIYF	TGTGCCAGCTCACCACAGTCGGTTGGAAACACCATATATTTT
-	TRBJ1-2	many	TRBV18	CASSPPLPARYTF	TGTGCCAGCTCACCACCTCTACCCGCCCGCTACACCTTC
-	TRBJ1-5	many	TRBV19	CASSSWGGNQPQHF	TGTGCCAGTAGTTCATGGGGGGGAAATCAGCCCCAGCATTTT
-	TRBJ2-6	-	TRBV5-1	CASSWRTDGANVLTF	TGCGCCAGCAGCTGGAGGACGGATGGGGCCAACGTCCTGACTTTC
TRBD1	TRBJ2-1	-	TRBV7-2	CTSSRQGSSYNEQFF	TGTACCAGCAGCCGACAGGGAAGCTCCTACAATGAGCAGTTCTTC
-	TRBJ1-1	many	TRBV12-3/TRBV12-4	CASSLMGADPLSNTEAFF	TGTGCCAGCAGTTTAATGGGGGCCGACCCCCTTTCGAACACTGAAGCTTTCTTT
TRBD2	TRBJ2-3	few	TRBV27	CASSLFVGISGSKKTDTQYF	TGTGCCAGCAGTTTGTTTGTGGGAATTAGCGGGAGTAAAAAAACAGATACGCAGTATTTT
TRBD2	TRBJ2-3	many	TRBV12-3/TRBV12-4	CASSLAGLAGDSTDTQYF	TGTGCCAGCAGTTTAGCGGGACTAGCGGGGGATAGCACAGATACGCAGTATTTT
TRBD1	TRBJ2-1	many	TRBV10-3	CAISVGTGDYNEQFF	TGTGCCATCAGTGTGGGGACAGGGGACTACAATGAGCAGTTCTTC
TRBD1	TRBJ2-7	many	TRBV20-1	CSARGIRGQAYEQYF	TGCAGTGCCAGGGGAATACGAGGACAGGCCTACGAGCAGTACTTC
TRBD1	TRBJ2-1	many	TRBV13	CASRPPGTGYNEQFF	TGTGCCAGCAGACCTCCCGGGACAGGGTACAATGAGCAGTTCTTC
-	TRBJ2-2	few	TRBV9	CASSVATPGELFF	TGTGCCAGCAGCGTAGCGACACCTGGGGAGCTGTTTTTT
-	TRBJ2-3	-	TRBV7-9	CAGGGPPTDTQYF	TGTGCCGGGGGAGGTCCACCGACAGATACGCAGTATTTT
-	TRBJ1-3	few	TRBV6-1	CASTDRSGNTIYF	TGTGCCAGCACCGACAGGTCTGGAAACACCATATATTTT
TRBD2	TRBJ2-3	many	TRBV3-1	CASSQGSGITDTQYF	TGTGCCAGCAGCCAAGGGAGCGGGATCACAGATACGCAGTATTTT
TRBD1	TRBJ2-1	few	TRBV19	CASSKQGVPSYNEQFF	TGTGCCAGTAGTAAGCAGGGGGTCCCCTCCTACAATGAGCAGTTCTTC
TRBD1	TRBJ1-1	many	TRBV7-9	CASSSRQGGTEAFF	TGTGCCAGCAGCTCCCGACAGGGCGGTACTGAAGCTTTCTTT
-	TRBJ1-1	few	TRBV30	CAWSIRTVTFAEAFF	TGTGCCTGGAGTATCAGGACAGTGACCTTTGCTGAAGCTTTCTTT
TRBD2	TRBJ2-1	many	TRBV27	CASSFLAGGPNEQFF	TGTGCCAGCAGTTTTCTAGCGGGAGGGCCAAATGAGCAGTTCTTC
-	TRBJ2-2	-	TRBV4-2	CASSHPRRGADGELFF	TGTGCCAGCAGCCATCCGCGTCGGGGGGCGGACGGGGAGCTGTTTTTT
TRBD1	TRBJ2-3	few	TRBV7-3	CASSLVQGDTQYF	TGTGCCAGCAGCTTGGTACAGGGGGATACGCAGTATTTT
-	TRBJ2-2	once	TRBV6-5	CASSYSILRTGELFF	TGTGCCAGCAGTTACTCGATTCTTAGGACCGGGGAGCTGTTTTTT